These 25 T cell receptor beta chains were all obtained from the same sample, sequenced in a study of shared clonotypes between healthy human individuals. Produced via immunoSEQ multiplex PCR; TCRdb's table is partial and in-frame only. The sample has hundreds of thousands of clones, approximately 95% seen once. The sequencing input was naive CD4+ T cells sorted from blood. As for subset: CD45RA+ positively selected. These receptor sequences come from a woman aged 25 to 45 in good health.

This clone was found once. The chain links TRBV5-1 to TRBJ2-7, with TRBD1 matching over 12 bases. This CDR3 has 18 amino acids. V lost 4 bases, J lost 0 bases, and 11 bases stayed unmatched. CDR1 and CDR2 from the germline V gene are SGHRS and YFSETQ. DNA for the CDR3: TGCGCCAGCAGCCCGGGACAGGGGGCTACGGACGTCTCCTACGAGCAGTACTTC. This encodes CASSPGQGATDVSYEQYF. The entire variable domain, with the rest obtained from reference TRBV5-1 and TRBJ2-7, is as follows: KAGVTQTPRYLIKTRGQQVTLSCSPISGHRSVSWYQQTPGQGLQFLFEYFSETQRNKGNFPGRFSGRQFSNSRSEMNVSTLELGDSALYLCASSPGQGATDVSYEQYFGPGTRLTVT.

The rearrangement joins TRBV7-8 to TRBJ2-7, with a tentative D call TRBD2 (6 bases). The V gene's germline CDR1 is SGHVS and CDR2 FQNEAQ. Trimming took 5 bases from V and 6 from J, leaving 8 bases between them. The length of the CDR3 is 11 residues. CDR3 DNA sequence: TGTGCCAGCAGCCCGCGGGGCGAGCAGTACTTC. Translation: CASSPRGEQYF.

This rearrangement joins TRBV7-8 to TRBJ1-2, with 7 bases matching TRBD1. Germline CDR1 reads SGHVS; CDR2 reads FQNEAQ. The CDR3 has 17 amino acids. V shed 1 base, J shed 8 bases, and the junction held 16 bases outside the gene matches. The CDR3 region has the DNA TGTGCCAGCAGCTTAGTTCGAGACCTGACAGGGTTCGGCGGCTACACCTTC. Its translation: CASSLVRDLTGFGGYTF.

The rearrangement joins TRBV2 to TRBJ2-5; D gene ambiguous. The CDR3 spans 15 residues. Germline CDR1 reads SNHLY; CDR2 reads FYNNEI. Trimming left V 6 bases short and J 4 bases short, with 18 bases between. The DNA for the CDR3 is TGTGCCAGCAGCCAAGGCGGACGCCGAGTAGAGACCCAGTACTTC. This codes for CASSQGGRRVETQYF.

The rearrangement links TRBV6-1 to TRBJ1-5, with D hard to call. The germline gives CDR1 MNHNS, CDR2 SASEGT. This CDR3 region has 13 residues. V was cut by 4 bases and J by 7 bases, with 11 bases left in between. CDR3 nucleotides: TGTGCCAGCAGTGTTTCTGCCGGGCAGCCCCAGCATTTT. It codes for CASSVSAGQPQHF.

The V call is TRBV5-1, the J call TRBJ1-4, with D maybe TRBD1 (6 bases). Germline assignment: CDR1 SGHRS and CDR2 YFSETQ. V dropped 1 base and J dropped 6 bases, with 16 bases sitting between them. The CDR3 loop spans 16 amino acids. In nucleotides, the CDR3 is TGCGCCAGCAGCTTGTCTCTCAGGACAGTGGATGAAAAACTGTTTTTT. This encodes CASSLSLRTVDEKLFF.

This chain joins TRBV18 and TRBJ2-7; D gene unclear. The CDR3 covers 14 residues. V dropped 0 bases and J dropped 5 bases, with 11 bases sitting between them. Germline V gives CDR1 KGHSH, CDR2 LQKENI. Here the CDR3 reads CASSPPGARNEQYF. CDR3 sequence (DNA): TGTGCCAGCTCACCACCGGGTGCTCGCAACGAGCAGTACTTC.

The chain carries TRBV19 and TRBJ2-5; 7 bases are a match to TRBD1. In germline, CDR1 is LNHDA, CDR2 SQIVND (reference sequence). Losses at the gene ends were 4 bases for V and 1 base for J; bases not matched to a gene: 6. The CDR3 is made up of 15 amino acids. CDR3 protein: CASSRPDRAQETQYF. The CDR3 coding sequence is TGTGCCAGTAGTAGGCCAGACAGGGCCCAAGAGACCCAGTACTTC.

The V call is TRBV27, the J call TRBJ2-7, with D perhaps given as TRBD1 or TRBD2 (5 bases each). Trimming cost V 6 bases and J 0 bases, with 12 bases left between them. The germline V gene has CDR1 MNHEY and CDR2 SMNVEV (reference sequence). This CDR3 contains 14 residues. The CDR3, as DNA: TGTGCCAGCAGCCCCGGGACCTCCTCCTACGAGCAGTACTTC. Its protein product is CASSPGTSSYEQYF.

J is TRBJ1-4 and V is TRBV6-6; D may be TRBD1 (6 bases). This CDR3 spans 15 amino acids. Looked up from germline, CDR1 is MNHNY and CDR2 is SVGAGI (reference sequence). V was pared by 4 bases and J by 0 bases, with 9 bases between. CDR3: CASSWTDATNEKLFF. CDR3 nucleotide sequence: TGTGCCAGCAGTTGGACAGATGCAACTAATGAAAAACTGTTTTTT.

V usage is TRBV5-1 and J usage is TRBJ2-7; 10 bases align to TRBD2. V shed 0 bases, J shed 2 bases, and the junction held 5 bases outside the gene matches. The CDR3 runs 16 residues. Per the germline V gene, CDR1 is SGHRS and CDR2 is YFSETQ. In nucleotides, the CDR3 is TGCGCCAGCAGCTTGGGGACTAGCGGTTACACCTACGAGCAGTACTTC. The encoded protein is CASSLGTSGYTYEQYF.

The chain couples TRBV29-1 to TRBJ1-2, with 7 bases fitting TRBD1. Looked up from germline, CDR1 is SQVTM and CDR2 is ANQGSEA. The CDR3 is 15 residues long. The V segment lost 0 bases and the J segment 8 bases; nucleotides outside the gene matches: 12. The CDR3 DNA reads TGCAGCGTTGAAGACCGAGGACAGGTTAAGCGGGGCTACACCTTC. Encoded protein: CSVEDRGQVKRGYTF. The variable domain in full, completed from reference TRBV29-1 and TRBJ1-2, reads SAVISQKPSRDICQRGTSLTIQCQVDSQVTMMFWYRQQPGQSLTLIATANQGSEATYESGFVIDKFPISRPNLTFSTLTVSNMSPEDSSIYLCSVEDRGQVKRGYTFGSGTRLTVV.

The V and J genes are TRBV30 and TRBJ2-3; 7 nucleotides line up with TRBD1. After removal of 4 bases from V and 5 bases from J, the junction contained 6 bases not matched to a gene. The CDR3 runs 13 residues. Germline CDR1 and CDR2: GTSNPN and SVGIG (reference sequence). CDR3 DNA sequence: TGTGCCTGGATTGAGGGGGCGGAAGATACGCAGTATTTT. Translated: CAWIEGAEDTQYF.

This chain joins TRBV27 and TRBJ1-5; tentative D call: TRBD1 (5 bases). V lost 0 bases, J lost 5 bases, and 11 bases lay in between. In germline, CDR1 is MNHEY, CDR2 SMNVEV (reference sequence). CDR3 length equals 15 residues. The CDR3 DNA sequence: TGTGCCAGCAGTTTATCCGGACGGGGGGATCAGCCCCAGCATTTT. It is translated as CASSLSGRGDQPQHF.

This sequence joins TRBV5-1 and TRBJ2-4; the D is unclear. V lost 5 bases, J lost 1 base, and 13 bases lay in between. Germline values: CDR1 SGHRS, CDR2 YFSETQ. This CDR3 is 15 amino acids long. The CDR3 DNA sequence: TGCGCCAGCAGTCCCCCCGCGGCGGCCAAAAACATTCAGTACTTC. Its translation: CASSPPAAAKNIQYF.

The chain is built from TRBV18 and TRBJ2-5; D gene uncertain. TRBJ2-7 matches the DNA end more closely, so the J call is doubtful. Germline values: CDR1 KGHSH, CDR2 LQKENI. This CDR3 spans 13 amino acids. CDR3 loop: CASSPPGTYEQYF. The CDR3 nucleotides are TGTGCCAGCTCACCACCGGGGACCTACGAGCAGTACTTC.

This chain uses TRBV6-5 with TRBJ1-4, with 8 bases matching TRBD1. The CDR3 sequence is 14 residues long. Germline V CDR1 and CDR2: MNHEY, SVGAGI. J lost 8 bases, V lost 6 bases, and 8 bases had no gene match. As DNA, the CDR3 is TGTGCCAGCAGCCAGACAGGGGCAGGGGAAAAACTGTTTTTT. It translates to CASSQTGAGEKLFF.

Only one count was recorded for this clone. The V call is TRBV6-1, the J call TRBJ1-4; 11 nucleotides align to TRBD1. Germline V lookup: CDR1 MNHNS, CDR2 SASEGT. This CDR3 region has 16 residues. V lost 4 bases, J lost 7 bases, and 8 bases stayed unmatched. CDR3 coding DNA: TGTGCCAGCAGTGCAGGACAGGGGGCGGTGCGTGAAAAACTGTTTTTT. Protein: CASSAGQGAVREKLFF.

The V and J genes are TRBV6-1 and TRBJ2-7; D is ambiguous. The CDR3 extends over 14 amino acids. The germline V gene has CDR1 MNHNS and CDR2 SASEGT. V was clipped by 2 bases and J by 11 bases, with 19 bases between them. CDR3 bases: TGTGCCAGCAGTGAAACTTCGATCGAGGTGGCCAAGTACTTC. Protein product: CASSETSIEVAKYF.

The chain employs TRBV2 and TRBJ1-6; D gene uncertain. CDR1 and CDR2 from the germline V gene are SNHLY and FYNNEI. The V and J ends lost 7 bases and 8 bases respectively, with 15 bases between them. This CDR3 has 14 amino acids. CDR3 region: CASIRAQRDSPLHF. The CDR3 DNA follows: TGTGCCAGCATTCGGGCCCAAAGGGATTCACCCCTCCACTTT.

The chain employs TRBV7-9 and TRBJ2-1; TRBD1 agrees at 9 bases. CDR1 is SEHNR and CDR2 is FQNEAQ in the germline V gene (reference sequence). V shed 3 bases and J 5 bases; nucleotides not matched to a gene: 5. CDR3 length: 15 amino acids. CDR3 region: CASSFDRGSHNEQFF. CDR3 DNA sequence: TGTGCCAGCAGCTTTGACAGGGGGTCCCACAATGAGCAGTTCTTC.

This clone was detected only once. J is TRBJ1-1 and V is TRBV2, with D uncertain. The CDR3 covers 13 residues. Germline V gene lookup returns CDR1 SNHLY and CDR2 FYNNEI. V lost 5 bases and J lost 1, with 8 bases in between. DNA for the CDR3: TGTGCCAGCAGTAGGGAGGAGAACACTGAAGCTTTCTTT. It translates to CASSREENTEAFF.

The rearrangement links TRBV6-1 to TRBJ2-6; D is tentatively TRBD1 or TRBD2 (5 bases each). The length of the CDR3 is 18 residues. CDR1 is MNHNS and CDR2 is SASEGT in the germline V gene. Trimming shortened V by 1 base and J by 1 base, and 14 bases separated the two germline ends. The CDR3 DNA follows: TGTGCCAGCAGTGAAGTAAAGGGGACGGTTTCTGGGGCCAACGTCCTGACTTTC. This sequence encodes CASSEVKGTVSGANVLTF.

The rearrangement links TRBV25-1 to TRBJ2-1; TRBD1 agrees at 10 bases. CDR1 is MGHDK and CDR2 is SYGVNS in the germline V gene. Germline trimming cut 4 bases from V and 5 bases from J; bases unmatched to any gene: 8. The CDR3 totals 16 residues. CDR3 DNA: TGTGCCAGCAGTGTCTCCGGGACAGGGGCGAACAATGAGCAGTTCTTC. It yields the protein CASSVSGTGANNEQFF. The full variable domain, rest sourced from reference TRBV25-1 and TRBJ2-1, is EADIYQTPRYLVIGTGKKITLECSQTMGHDKMYWYQQDPGMELHLIHYSYGVNSTEKGDLSSESTVSRIRTEHFPLTLESARPSHTSQYLCASSVSGTGANNEQFFGPGTRLTVL.

This clone was recorded once. This chain links TRBV9 with TRBJ2-7; tentatively, D is TRBD1 or TRBD2 (5 bases each). The CDR3 covers 17 residues. V dropped 0 bases and J dropped 6 bases, with 22 bases sitting between them. Germline V gene sequence: CDR1 SGDLS, CDR2 YYNGEE. The CDR3 loop reads CASSVVVEWGMDGEQYF. DNA for the CDR3: TGTGCCAGCAGCGTAGTAGTAGAATGGGGGATGGATGGCGAGCAGTACTTC.